The rows below give T cell receptor beta chains drawn from one sample of a study of OX40 agonist ivuxolimab in advanced cancers. TCRdb keeps only in-frame clones here, not all; method: immunoSEQ multiplex PCR. The sample includes tens of thousands of clones, roughly nine tenths of them seen just once. This sample comprised CD4+ or CD8+ T cells sorted from blood, obtained in a trial of the OX40 agonist ivuxolimab. Receptors were obtained from an adult with an advanced solid tumor such as melanoma, head and neck, liver or kidney cancer. Both conserved end residues are part of each CDR3. The order of the fields is D gene, V gene, J gene, clone size, CDR3 DNA, CDR3 protein. D genes are given only for firm matches. The size entry is marked missing in some rows and otherwise reads once, few, many or a size class.

d_call: -
v_call: TRBV28
j_call: TRBJ2-7
clone_size: -
cdr3_nt: TGTGCCAGCAGTCCGGGGCAGGGGGGTTCCTACGAGCAGTACTTC
cdr3_aa: CASSPGQGGSYEQYF

d_call: -
v_call: TRBV6-6
j_call: TRBJ1-1
clone_size: -
cdr3_nt: TGTGCCAGCAGTTACTCGAAGGGGAAGAACACTGAAGCTTTCTTT
cdr3_aa: CASSYSKGKNTEAFF

d_call: TRBD1
v_call: TRBV19
j_call: TRBJ1-5
clone_size: -
cdr3_nt: TGTGCCACTCACCGGACAGGGAGCAATCAGCCCCAGCATTTT
cdr3_aa: CATHRTGSNQPQHF

d_call: TRBD1
v_call: TRBV6-5
j_call: TRBJ2-2
clone_size: once
cdr3_nt: TGTGCCACCTGCCGGGACAGGGGAACCGGGGAGCTGTTTTTT
cdr3_aa: CATCRDRGTGELFF

d_call: -
v_call: TRBV7-9
j_call: TRBJ1-2
clone_size: -
cdr3_nt: TGTGCCAGCAGCTTAAAGAACAGACAGTTCTATGGCTACACCTTC
cdr3_aa: CASSLKNRQFYGYTF

d_call: -
v_call: TRBV19
j_call: TRBJ1-5
clone_size: -
cdr3_nt: TGTGCCAGTAGGGGTTACGGGCAGGGCGAGGTTCAGCCCCAGCATTTT
cdr3_aa: CASRGYGQGEVQPQHF

d_call: TRBD1
v_call: TRBV5-1
j_call: TRBJ1-2
clone_size: -
cdr3_nt: TGCGCCAGCAGCCTCTCGGGACAGGGGTATGGCTACACCTTC
cdr3_aa: CASSLSGQGYGYTF

d_call: -
v_call: TRBV6-4
j_call: TRBJ2-1
clone_size: -
cdr3_nt: TGTGCCAGCGGAAACGGGGCCTCCTACAATGAGCAGTTCTTC
cdr3_aa: CASGNGASYNEQFF

d_call: TRBD1
v_call: TRBV7-9
j_call: TRBJ1-2
clone_size: -
cdr3_nt: TGTGCCAGCAGCGTAGGACAGGGCGGCTACACCTTC
cdr3_aa: CASSVGQGGYTF

d_call: -
v_call: TRBV6-6
j_call: TRBJ2-5
clone_size: -
cdr3_nt: TGTGCCAGCAGCCCGCCCAAAGAGACCCAGTACTTC
cdr3_aa: CASSPPKETQYF

d_call: -
v_call: TRBV20-1
j_call: TRBJ1-2
clone_size: -
cdr3_nt: TGCAGTGCTAGAGAAGGCGGTGGCTACACCTTC
cdr3_aa: CSAREGGGYTF

d_call: TRBD1
v_call: TRBV28
j_call: TRBJ2-2
clone_size: -
cdr3_nt: TGTGCCAGCAGTTTATACACCGGGACAGGCACCGGGGAGCTGTTTTTT
cdr3_aa: CASSLYTGTGTGELFF

d_call: -
v_call: TRBV14
j_call: TRBJ2-3
clone_size: -
cdr3_nt: TGTGCCAGCAGCCAAGGGACCCGACAACGAGATACGCAGTATTTT
cdr3_aa: CASSQGTRQRDTQYF

d_call: TRBD1
v_call: TRBV6-1
j_call: TRBJ1-5
clone_size: -
cdr3_nt: TGTGCCAGCAGTGACCGGGACAGGGGAGCGGGTCAGCCCCAGCATTTT
cdr3_aa: CASSDRDRGAGQPQHF

d_call: -
v_call: TRBV6-6
j_call: TRBJ2-7
clone_size: -
cdr3_nt: TGTGCCAGCAGGGAGTCCTACGAGCAGTACTTC
cdr3_aa: CASRESYEQYF

d_call: -
v_call: TRBV14
j_call: TRBJ1-6
clone_size: -
cdr3_nt: TGTGCCAGCAGCCAAGAAGTACAGGGAAATTCACCCCTCCACTTT
cdr3_aa: CASSQEVQGNSPLHF

d_call: -
v_call: TRBV4-1
j_call: TRBJ1-1
clone_size: -
cdr3_nt: TGCGCCAGTACCCCTAGGGGGGATTCGGTCACTGAAGCTTTCTTT
cdr3_aa: CASTPRGDSVTEAFF

d_call: -
v_call: TRBV10-2
j_call: TRBJ2-3
clone_size: -
cdr3_nt: TGCGCCATCCGTGGTGACCAACTGACAGATACGCAGTATTTT
cdr3_aa: CAIRGDQLTDTQYF

d_call: -
v_call: TRBV10-3
j_call: TRBJ2-6
clone_size: -
cdr3_nt: TGTGCCATCATGGGGGTCGGGGCCAACGTCCTGACTTTC
cdr3_aa: CAIMGVGANVLTF

d_call: TRBD2
v_call: TRBV5-4
j_call: TRBJ2-1
clone_size: once
cdr3_nt: TGTGCCAGCAGCCCACCGGGACTAGGACACTACAATGAGCAGTTCTTC
cdr3_aa: CASSPPGLGHYNEQFF

d_call: -
v_call: TRBV7-2
j_call: TRBJ1-5
clone_size: -
cdr3_nt: TGTGCCAGCAGCTTAGCGCACAGGTCCAACAGTCAGCCCCAGCATTTT
cdr3_aa: CASSLAHRSNSQPQHF

d_call: -
v_call: TRBV7-2
j_call: TRBJ1-1
clone_size: once
cdr3_nt: TGTGCCAGCAGCCGTGTCGGGGGCGCAGGCACTGAAGCTTTCTTT
cdr3_aa: CASSRVGGAGTEAFF

d_call: -
v_call: TRBV5-6
j_call: TRBJ2-7
clone_size: few
cdr3_nt: TGTGCCAGCAGCTTGGAGTTCGAGCAGTACTTC
cdr3_aa: CASSLEFEQYF

d_call: -
v_call: TRBV7-9
j_call: TRBJ1-6
clone_size: few
cdr3_nt: TGTGCCAGCAGCGTGAATAGCTCACCCCTCCACTTT
cdr3_aa: CASSVNSSPLHF

d_call: -
v_call: TRBV27
j_call: TRBJ2-7
clone_size: -
cdr3_nt: TGTGCCTCCAACCCAGGGCGGGCGGGCGAGCAGTACTTC
cdr3_aa: CASNPGRAGEQYF

d_call: -
v_call: TRBV28
j_call: TRBJ1-2
clone_size: -
cdr3_nt: TGTGCCAGCAGCCCCCCATCGGGGGGCTACACCTTC
cdr3_aa: CASSPPSGGYTF

d_call: -
v_call: TRBV27
j_call: TRBJ2-5
clone_size: -
cdr3_nt: TGTGCCAGCAGTTTCGTAGGGGTGAGCGAACAGACCCAGTACTTC
cdr3_aa: CASSFVGVSEQTQYF

d_call: -
v_call: TRBV7-2
j_call: TRBJ2-3
clone_size: -
cdr3_nt: TGTGCCAGCAGCTCCCCTGGGGGCCCAGATACGCAGTATTTT
cdr3_aa: CASSSPGGPDTQYF

d_call: -
v_call: TRBV29-1
j_call: TRBJ1-4
clone_size: -
cdr3_nt: TGCAGCGTTTTACCAGGGTCAACTAATGAAAAACTGTTTTTT
cdr3_aa: CSVLPGSTNEKLFF

d_call: -
v_call: TRBV5-1
j_call: TRBJ2-1
clone_size: -
cdr3_nt: TGCGCCAGCAGAAAGACACCGGACTCCTACAATGAGCAGTTCTTC
cdr3_aa: CASRKTPDSYNEQFF

d_call: TRBD1
v_call: TRBV13
j_call: TRBJ2-1
clone_size: -
cdr3_nt: TGTGCCAGCAGTTCGAGACAGGGGTTTTACAATGAGCAGTTCTTC
cdr3_aa: CASSSRQGFYNEQFF

d_call: -
v_call: TRBV4-3
j_call: TRBJ1-2
clone_size: -
cdr3_nt: TGCGCCAGCAGCCAAGAATACGGGGGCACCCTCTATGGCTACACCTTC
cdr3_aa: CASSQEYGGTLYGYTF

d_call: -
v_call: TRBV28
j_call: TRBJ1-2
clone_size: -
cdr3_nt: TGTGCCAGCAGGTCCTCAGAGGACTATGGCTACACCTTC
cdr3_aa: CASRSSEDYGYTF

d_call: -
v_call: TRBV6-5
j_call: TRBJ2-5
clone_size: -
cdr3_nt: TGTGCCAGCAGTTACACAGCCCAAGAGACCCAGTACTTC
cdr3_aa: CASSYTAQETQYF

d_call: -
v_call: TRBV19
j_call: TRBJ1-2
clone_size: -
cdr3_nt: TGTGCCAGTAGTCCGGGTAGGTTATTCGGGACGTTGAATGGCTACACCTTC
cdr3_aa: CASSPGRLFGTLNGYTF

d_call: -
v_call: TRBV6-1
j_call: TRBJ2-5
clone_size: -
cdr3_nt: TGTGCCAGCAGTGAATTTGGACGGGGCGAGACCCAGTACTTC
cdr3_aa: CASSEFGRGETQYF

d_call: TRBD2
v_call: TRBV5-6
j_call: TRBJ2-7
clone_size: -
cdr3_nt: TGTGCCAGCAGCTTGGTTGCTAGCGGGATTTACTTTCGCGAGCAGTACTTC
cdr3_aa: CASSLVASGIYFREQYF

d_call: TRBD1
v_call: TRBV18
j_call: TRBJ1-5
clone_size: -
cdr3_nt: TGTGCCAGCTCACCACCGGGACAGGGGTCCGAGCCCCAGCATTTT
cdr3_aa: CASSPPGQGSEPQHF

d_call: -
v_call: TRBV5-1
j_call: TRBJ1-1
clone_size: -
cdr3_nt: TGCGCCAGCAGCTCCTACGGGACACTGAACACTGAAGCTTTCTTT
cdr3_aa: CASSSYGTLNTEAFF

d_call: TRBD1
v_call: TRBV19
j_call: TRBJ1-5
clone_size: -
cdr3_nt: TGTGCCAGTAGTATGAGACAGGGGAATGCTCAGCCCCAGCATTTT
cdr3_aa: CASSMRQGNAQPQHF

d_call: -
v_call: TRBV28
j_call: TRBJ1-4
clone_size: once
cdr3_nt: TGTGCCAGCAGTTTTTACACAACTAATGAAAAACTGTTTTTT
cdr3_aa: CASSFYTTNEKLFF

d_call: -
v_call: TRBV7-3
j_call: TRBJ2-7
clone_size: -
cdr3_nt: TGTGCCAGCAGCAAGGACGGGGCCTACGAGCAGTACTTC
cdr3_aa: CASSKDGAYEQYF

d_call: -
v_call: TRBV4-1
j_call: TRBJ1-3
clone_size: -
cdr3_nt: TGCGCCAGCAGCATGGATCCGACAGGCCCTCTAGGGGCCATATATTTT
cdr3_aa: CASSMDPTGPLGAIYF

d_call: -
v_call: TRBV18
j_call: TRBJ1-3
clone_size: -
cdr3_nt: TGTGCCAGCTCACCACTCAGGGTTCTACAGCACTCTGGAAACACCATATATTTT
cdr3_aa: CASSPLRVLQHSGNTIYF

d_call: -
v_call: TRBV28
j_call: TRBJ1-5
clone_size: -
cdr3_nt: TGTGCCAGCACCCCCCATCTGGGATTGAGCAATCAGCCCCAGCATTTT
cdr3_aa: CASTPHLGLSNQPQHF